This T cell receptor (beta chain) was retrieved from a study of blood T cell repertoires in COVID-19. How the authors handled the data: Researchers report that nucleated cell counts were estimated from reference gene primer amplification. Clones were read by immunoSEQ multiplex PCR, and TCRdb kept only the in-frame ones, dropping some. For V, J and clone size, that table is used; D and trimming come from the DNA. Among under 250,000 clones listed, approximately 90% were seen once. This CDR3 spans 14 amino acids. V was pared by 6 bases and J by 2 bases, with 3 bases of the junction left unmatched. Germline CDR1 and CDR2: MNHEY and SVGAGI.

This sequence was found in a man in his sixties with COVID-19, enrolled during active disease. The specimen was peripheral blood. V and J are TRBV6-5 and TRBJ1-4, with TRBD1 matching over 7 bases. As DNA, the CDR3 is TGTGCCAGCAGCCGCAGGGGGACTAATGAAAAACTGTTTTTT. This translates into CASSRRGTNEKLFF.